Shown below are 30 T cell receptor beta chains from a single sample sequenced in a study of STAT5B mutations in CD4+ large granular lymphocyte leukemia. Assay: immunoSEQ multiplex PCR; the TCRdb copy retains only in-frame clones and omits some. The data contain 31,000 or so clones, 60% to 80% of them singletons. Sequenced sample: CD4+ T cells from blood buffy coats. These receptors all come from a human donor in good health.

This rearrangement joins TRBV30 to TRBJ1-2; D possibly corresponds to TRBD1 (6 bases). V gave up 1 base and J gave up 5 bases, with 17 bases separating them. This CDR3 has 15 residues. Germline V lookup: CDR1 GTSNPN, CDR2 SVGIG (reference sequence). The CDR3 bases are TGTGCCTGGAGTGACTATATGGGAGGGGGATATGGCTACACCTTC. Translated: CAWSDYMGGGYGYTF.

In regard to this clone: One end of the junction does not line up with germline, which may come from a read error. CDR3 coding DNA: TGTGCCAGCAGAGAAGGTTATAGCAATCAGCCCCAGCATTTT. The encoded protein is CASREGYSNQPQHF. V and J are TRBV6-1 and TRBJ1-5; unclear D gene. CDR1 is MNHNS, CDR2 SASEGT, per germline. The CDR3 is 14 amino acids.

This clone was counted once. This sequence joins TRBV4-1 and TRBJ2-5; TRBD2 agrees at 7 bases. The CDR3 is 15 amino acids. V shed 0 bases and J 4 bases; nucleotides not matched to a gene: 5. CDR1 and CDR2 from the germline V gene are MGHRA and YSYEKL. CDR3 bases: TGCGCCAGCAGCCAAGATCCCAGCGGGACAGAGACCCAGTACTTC. Translated: CASSQDPSGTETQYF.

The chain links TRBV11-3 to TRBJ2-3, with D possibly being TRBD2 (6 bases). CDR1 and CDR2 (germline): SGHNT, YENEEA. This CDR3 is 15 amino acids long. Trimming shortened V by 1 base and J by 2 bases, and 10 bases separated the two germline ends. This chain's CDR3 is CASSLVGGNTDTQYF. The CDR3 nucleotides are TGTGCCAGCAGCTTAGTGGGCGGGAACACAGATACGCAGTATTTT.

V gene TRBV7-8 combines with J gene TRBJ1-5, with D perhaps TRBD1 (5 bases). Germline-derived CDR1 and CDR2 are SGHVS and FQNEAQ. This CDR3 has 17 amino acids. With 0 bases removed from V and 7 bases from J, the gap between germline ends came to 19 bases. The CDR3 DNA follows: TGTGCCAGCAGCTTAGCGTCTTTACGGGAGGGGCGACAGCCCCAGCATTTT. It is translated as CASSLASLREGRQPQHF.

The chain combines TRBV9 with TRBJ2-5; D unclear. The CDR3 has 15 amino acids. V lost 0 bases and J 5 bases, leaving 14 bases between the germline ends. Germline CDR1 SGDLS, CDR2 YYNGEE. This CDR3 reads CASSVDGNYIETQYF. The CDR3 bases are TGTGCCAGCAGCGTAGATGGTAATTATATTGAGACCCAGTACTTC.

The chain uses TRBV30 and TRBJ2-7; D not resolved. Germline assignment: CDR1 GTSNPN and CDR2 SVGIG (reference sequence). The CDR3 has 11 amino acids. Trimming stripped 2 bases from V and 2 bases from J, with 4 bases between. Here the CDR3 reads CAWSKTYEQYF. CDR3 nucleotide sequence: TGTGCCTGGAGTAAGACCTACGAGCAGTACTTC.

The chain combines TRBV27 with TRBJ2-7; D possibly uses TRBD1 or TRBD2 (5 bases each). The length of the CDR3 is 13 residues. CDR1 and CDR2 from the germline V gene are MNHEY and SMNVEV (reference sequence). Trimming took 2 bases from V and 6 from J, leaving 11 bases between them. The CDR3 nucleotides read TGTGCCAGCAGTTTAGTTTCGGGACGCGAGCAGTACTTC. As protein: CASSLVSGREQYF.

The chain combines TRBV12-5 with TRBJ2-6; D remains ambiguous. This CDR3 is built from 15 residues. Germline CDR1 LGHNT, CDR2 FRNRAP. The V gene lost 2 bases and the J gene lost 0 bases, with 5 bases spanning the gap. CDR3 sequence reads: CASGLLSSGANVLTF. DNA for the CDR3: TGTGCTAGTGGTTTGTTGAGCTCTGGGGCCAACGTCCTGACTTTC.

The chain combines TRBV5-5 with TRBJ2-5; no firm D call. The CDR3 totals 14 residues. Germline V gives CDR1 SGHKS, CDR2 YYEKEE (reference sequence). V was cut by 4 bases and J by 4 bases, with 14 bases left in between. CDR3 in DNA: TGTGCCAGCAGCCTCTTGACGGTTGGAGAGACCCAGTACTTC. Protein sequence: CASSLLTVGETQYF.

This clone appeared once. The J gene is TRBJ2-5, the V gene TRBV5-5, with 15 bases aligning to TRBD2. The CDR3 loop spans 19 amino acids. Per germline, CDR1 SGHKS and CDR2 YYEKEE (reference sequence). The V and J ends lost 1 base and 2 bases, in that order; junction bases with no gene match: 9. The DNA of the CDR3 is TGTGCCAGCAGCTTGCTCGGACTAGCGGGAGGGGATCCTCAAGAGACCCAGTACTTC. Its protein is CASSLLGLAGGDPQETQYF.

This sequence joins TRBV11-3 and TRBJ1-6; D not certain. The CDR3 sequence is 12 residues long. Trimming shortened V by 0 bases and J by 9 bases, and 3 bases separated the two germline ends. The germline V gene encodes CDR1 SGHNT and CDR2 YENEEA. CDR3 protein: CASSLELSPLHF. CDR3 bases: TGTGCCAGCAGCTTAGAACTTTCACCCCTCCACTTT. Together with reference TRBV11-3 and TRBJ1-6, the CDR3 gives the full variable domain: EAGVVQSPRYKIIEKKQPVAFWCNPISGHNTLYWYLQNLGQGPELLIRYENEEAVDDSQLPKDRFSAERLKGVDSTLKIQPAELGDSAVYLCASSLELSPLHFGNGTRLTVT.

This chain links TRBV5-5 with TRBJ1-1; D is unclear. Germline V CDR1 and CDR2: SGHKS, YYEKEE (reference sequence). The CDR3 contains 11 residues. With 3 bases removed from V and 12 bases from J, the gap between germline ends came to 12 bases. The CDR3 loop reads CASSSRSFPFF. The CDR3 DNA follows: TGTGCCAGCAGCTCTCGGAGCTTCCCTTTCTTT.

The V gene is TRBV30, the J gene TRBJ1-1; 7 bases match TRBD1. Germline V CDR1 and CDR2: GTSNPN, SVGIG (reference sequence). This CDR3 region has 14 residues. Losses at the gene ends were 1 base for V and 2 bases for J; bases not matched to a gene: 4. The CDR3 DNA reads as TGTGCCTGGAGTGAGGGACAGTTAAACACTGAAGCTTTCTTT. This encodes CAWSEGQLNTEAFF.

The gene calls are TRBV5-1 and TRBJ2-7; possible D gene TRBD1, 6 bases. Germline loops: CDR1 SGHRS, CDR2 YFSETQ. Trimming left V 0 bases short and J 4 bases short, with 17 bases between. This CDR3 contains 16 residues. CDR3 residues: CASSLASGTTFYEQYF. CDR3 bases: TGCGCCAGCAGCTTGGCCTCCGGGACAACGTTTTACGAGCAGTACTTC. The variable domain in full, completed from reference TRBV5-1 and TRBJ2-7, reads KAGVTQTPRYLIKTRGQQVTLSCSPISGHRSVSWYQQTPGQGLQFLFEYFSETQRNKGNFPGRFSGRQFSNSRSEMNVSTLELGDSALYLCASSLASGTTFYEQYFGPGTRLTVT.

This clone was counted only a few times. The chain carries TRBV19 and TRBJ2-7; TRBD1 agrees at 7 bases. Looked up from germline, CDR1 is LNHDA and CDR2 is SQIVND (reference sequence). J gave up 2 bases and V 8 bases, and 6 bases lay outside the gene matches. The CDR3 length is 13 residues. The CDR3 sequence: CASSNRGPYEQYF. Written as DNA, the CDR3 is TGTGCCAGTTCAAACAGGGGACCCTACGAGCAGTACTTC.

The rearrangement joins TRBV7-9 to TRBJ1-1; 9 bases are shared with TRBD1. Germline lookup yields CDR1 SEHNR and CDR2 FQNEAQ (reference sequence). CDR3 size: 15 residues. Trimming at V came to 7 bases and at J to 5 bases, leaving 11 bases not matched to a gene. CDR3 bases: TGTGCCAGCACCGACGAGGACAGGGGTTTTACTGAAGCTTTCTTT. Encoded protein: CASTDEDRGFTEAFF.

Only a few counts were recorded for this clone. The chain uses TRBV6-4 and TRBJ1-2; D is ambiguous. Germline CDR1 is MRHNA and CDR2 is SNTAGT. V was pared by 0 bases and J by 6 bases, with 11 bases between. The CDR3 length is 14 residues. CDR3 in DNA: TGTGCCAGCAGTGACTCGGGCGGATTAGATGGCTACACCTTC. It yields the protein CASSDSGGLDGYTF.

This chain uses TRBV2 with TRBJ1-4; TRBD1 aligns across 8 bases. The ends lost 1 base at V and 5 bases at J; junction bases unmatched: 6. This CDR3 comprises 16 residues. Per the germline V gene, CDR1 is SNHLY and CDR2 is FYNNEI. CDR3 in amino acids: CASSEGRTGPNEKLFF. CDR3 nucleotides: TGTGCCAGCAGTGAAGGGAGGACAGGGCCCAATGAAAAACTGTTTTTT.

The chain has TRBV19 and TRBJ2-1; D may match TRBD1 or TRBD2 (6 bases each). CDR3 length equals 11 residues. Germline CDR1 and CDR2: LNHDA and SQIVND (reference sequence). V lost 3 bases and J lost 13, with 10 bases in between. CDR3 nucleotide sequence: TGTGCCAGTAGTATTTGGGGGGCCCAGTTCTTC. This gives the protein CASSIWGAQFF.

The chain is built from TRBV9 and TRBJ2-2; D is unresolved. The CDR3 consists of 16 residues. The germline V and J ends were trimmed by 0 bases and 4 bases, with 13 bases remaining between them. Germline CDR1 reads SGDLS; CDR2 reads YYNGEE. Here the CDR3 reads CASSVGLGYSTGELFF. The CDR3 bases are TGTGCCAGCAGCGTAGGTTTGGGGTATAGCACCGGGGAGCTGTTTTTT.

This chain uses TRBV27 with TRBJ1-5; TRBD1 is a possible D gene (5 bases). Germline CDR1 reads MNHEY; CDR2 reads SMNVEV (reference sequence). The ends were cut back, 3 bases at V and 7 bases at J, with 10 bases in the middle. The CDR3 sequence is 13 residues long. Here the CDR3 reads CASSFRDRQPQHF. In nucleotides, the CDR3 is TGTGCCAGCAGTTTCCGGGACCGCCAGCCCCAGCATTTT.

This rearrangement joins TRBV7-9 to TRBJ2-7; no clear D. V shed 9 bases and J shed 6 bases, with 15 bases lying between them. The CDR3 runs to 12 residues. Germline V gene lookup returns CDR1 SEHNR and CDR2 FQNEAQ (reference sequence). CDR3 in amino acids: CASSQSGPEQYF. CDR3 nucleotides: TGTGCCAGTTCGCAATCCGGTCCCGAGCAGTACTTC.

The chain recombines TRBV29-1 with TRBJ1-3, with TRBD1 as a possible D gene (5 bases). This CDR3 has 15 amino acids. Deletions cut 1 base from V and 2 bases from J, with 12 bases between. Germline V lookup: CDR1 SQVTM, CDR2 ANQGSEA. DNA of the CDR3: TGCAGCGTTGAAGTCGGGGGAGGTACTGGAAACACCATATATTTT. Translating it yields CSVEVGGGTGNTIYF.

The J gene is TRBJ2-1, the V gene TRBV7-2, with 7 bases identical to TRBD2. There are 14 residues in the CDR3. Germline CDR1 reads SGHTA; CDR2 reads FQGNSA. Trimming took 0 bases from V and 8 from J; bases not matched to a gene: 4. The CDR3 sequence: CASSLAGGIDEQFF. CDR3 sequence (DNA): TGTGCCAGCAGCTTAGCGGGGGGGATCGATGAGCAGTTCTTC.

V is TRBV7-9 and J is TRBJ1-5; D may be TRBD1 (5 bases). V gave up 5 bases and J gave up 7 bases, with 9 bases separating them. This CDR3 contains 12 residues. Germline V lookup: CDR1 SEHNR, CDR2 FQNEAQ (reference sequence). This chain's CDR3 is CASSLGGQPQHF. The CDR3 nucleotides read TGTGCCAGCAGCCTGGGGGGGCAGCCCCAGCATTTT.

V usage is TRBV9 and J usage is TRBJ2-1, with a tentative D call TRBD2 (6 bases). This CDR3 spans 15 amino acids. Trimming removed 2 bases at V and 5 bases at J, with 14 bases between. CDR1 is SGDLS and CDR2 is YYNGEE in the germline V gene. CDR3 DNA: TGTGCCAGCAGCGTCTTCGGCGGGACCAACAATGAGCAGTTCTTC. It translates to CASSVFGGTNNEQFF.

The genes are TRBV7-6 and TRBJ1-3; D is uncertain. CDR1 and CDR2 (germline): SGHVS, FNYEAQ. The CDR3 consists of 14 residues. V lost 2 bases, J lost 2 bases, and 7 bases lay in between. The CDR3 DNA is TGTGCCAGCAGCTTACGAGGGCCTGGAAACACCATATATTTT. Its protein product is CASSLRGPGNTIYF.

This chain connects TRBV11-3 to TRBJ2-3; 7 positions agree with TRBD1. With 5 bases clipped from V and 2 bases from J, the junction kept 4 bases outside the gene matches. Per germline, CDR1 SGHNT and CDR2 YENEEA. The CDR3 has 14 amino acids. In nucleotides, the CDR3 is TGTGCCAGCAGCAACGACAGGGTCACAGATACGCAGTATTTT. Residues: CASSNDRVTDTQYF.

This clone is a singleton in its sample. This chain uses TRBV30 with TRBJ1-5; 7 nucleotides line up with TRBD1. Losses at the gene ends were 2 bases for V and 4 bases for J; bases not matched to a gene: 8. Germline CDR1 and CDR2: GTSNPN and SVGIG (reference sequence). The length of the CDR3 is 15 residues. In nucleotides, the CDR3 is TGTGCCTGGAGTTTCCGGGACAGACAAAATCAGCCCCAGCATTTT. Amino acid sequence: CAWSFRDRQNQPQHF.